The next 32 T cell receptor beta chains were all read from a single sample in a study of shared clonotypes between healthy human individuals (dated by TCRdb to about 2020). The library was prepared using the immunoSEQ multiplex PCR assay. TCRdb retrieved this table from immuneACCESS and kept in-frame rearrangements only. Not all clones are present; in checked studies, unresolved V genes account for under half, and no reason is known for the remainder. The sample table lists 400,000 to 600,000 clones, approximately 94% of them with a count of one. About 0.06% of the sample belongs to the ten largest clones. The sample consisted of naive CD4+ T cells sorted from blood. The label giving this sample's cell subset or site can be read as: CD45RA+ positively selected. The source is a young woman in good health.

This chain uses TRBV28 with TRBJ2-3, with 9 bases matching TRBD1. The CDR3 covers 15 residues. Germline V gene sequence: CDR1 MDHEN, CDR2 SYDVKM. The V gene end was trimmed by 4 bases and the J gene end by 3 bases; junction bases not matched to a gene: 5. The CDR3 DNA follows: TGTGCCAGCAGTTCGGGACAGGGTGCGACAGATACGCAGTATTTT. It codes for CASSSGQGATDTQYF.

This chain joins TRBV28 and TRBJ2-7; D is uncertain. The germline CDR1 and CDR2 sequences are MDHEN and SYDVKM. The CDR3 is 17 amino acids. V was clipped by 5 bases and J by 2 bases, with 22 bases between them. The CDR3 loop reads CASSVDFFSGSPYEQYF. Written as DNA, the CDR3 is TGTGCCAGCAGTGTAGATTTTTTCTCCGGGTCCCCCTACGAGCAGTACTTC.

V gene TRBV27 combines with J gene TRBJ2-2; D may correspond to TRBD1 or TRBD2 (5 bases each). V lost 5 bases to trimming and J lost 2 bases, with 15 bases between them. The CDR3 is 16 residues long. Germline V gives CDR1 MNHEY, CDR2 SMNVEV (reference sequence). The CDR3 nucleotides are TGTGCCAGCAGTGCCGGGACCCCCTTCAACACCGGGGAGCTGTTTTTT. Residues: CASSAGTPFNTGELFF.

The rearrangement joins TRBV28 to TRBJ2-1; 12 nucleotides align to TRBD2. Germline lookup yields CDR1 MDHEN and CDR2 SYDVKM. With V trimmed by 4 bases and J by 7 bases, 8 bases remained unmatched. CDR3 length: 16 residues. CDR3 loop: CASSSITSGRYNEQFF. As DNA, the CDR3 is TGTGCCAGCAGTTCCATCACTAGCGGGAGGTATAATGAGCAGTTCTTC.

V is TRBV6-9 and J is TRBJ1-1; D uncertain. CDR1 and CDR2 (germline): MNHGY, SVAAGI. The germline V and J ends were trimmed by 3 bases and 4 bases, with 9 bases remaining between them. The CDR3 runs to 13 residues. The CDR3 region is CASSYDRGTEAFF. In DNA form, the CDR3 reads TGTGCCAGCAGTTACGATCGAGGCACTGAAGCTTTCTTT.

This chain connects TRBV5-1 to TRBJ1-1, with a weak D call TRBD1 (5 bases). The CDR3 is made up of 15 amino acids. Germline V CDR1 and CDR2: SGHRS, YFSETQ. The V end was cut by 4 bases, the J end by 1 base, with 14 bases between. CDR3 sequence: CASSTTGTENTEAFF. CDR3 nucleotide sequence: TGCGCCAGCAGCACCACCGGGACGGAGAACACTGAAGCTTTCTTT.

This chain links TRBV5-4 with TRBJ2-3; D is possibly TRBD1 (5 bases). The CDR3 sequence is 14 residues long. Germline assignment: CDR1 SGHNT and CDR2 YYREEE (reference sequence). V shed 4 bases and J shed 2 bases, with 11 bases lying between them. This chain's CDR3 is CASSVDRNTDTQYF. Here the CDR3 DNA reads TGTGCCAGCAGCGTTGACAGAAACACAGATACGCAGTATTTT.

This chain joins TRBV7-2 and TRBJ1-4; D is undetermined. The CDR3 sequence is 14 residues long. The ends were cut back, 0 bases at V and 7 bases at J, with 9 bases in the middle. From germline, CDR1 is SGHTA and CDR2 FQGNSA. As DNA, the CDR3 is TGTGCCAGCAGCTTAGCGCCGGTCGGTGAAAAACTGTTTTTT. Its protein product is CASSLAPVGEKLFF.

This rearrangement joins TRBV19 to TRBJ2-7; D remains ambiguous. Looked up from germline, CDR1 is LNHDA and CDR2 is SQIVND (reference sequence). CDR3 length equals 14 residues. The ends were cut back, 4 bases at V and 2 bases at J, with 12 bases in the middle. The CDR3 nucleotides are TGTGCCAGTAGTACGGGCAGTAGTACCTACGAGCAGTACTTC. It encodes CASSTGSSTYEQYF.

The chain is built from TRBV15 and TRBJ2-7, with a tentative D call TRBD2 (6 bases). The germline V gene encodes CDR1 LNHNV and CDR2 YYDKDF (reference sequence). The CDR3 sequence is 14 residues long. Trimming left V 3 bases short and J 3 bases short, with 12 bases between. CDR3 residues: CATSSRSGLYEQYF. The CDR3 nucleotides are TGTGCCACCAGCAGTCGTAGCGGACTCTACGAGCAGTACTTC.

CDR3 residues: CASSESVRGQPQHF. DNA for the CDR3: TGCGCCAGCAGTGAGTCCGTGAGGGGACAGCCCCAGCATTTT. The V call is TRBV10-2, the J call TRBJ1-5; possible D gene TRBD1, 5 bases. V lost 0 bases to trimming and J lost 7 bases, with 10 bases between them. CDR3 length equals 14 residues. Germline V lookup: CDR1 WSHSY, CDR2 SAAADI.

The chain's CDR3 is CASSLSYRGQETQYF. Here the CDR3 DNA reads TGTGCCAGCAGCCTCTCGTACAGGGGACAAGAGACCCAGTACTTC. The V call is TRBV13, the J call TRBJ2-5, with 7 positions matching TRBD1. Germline assignment: CDR1 PRHDT and CDR2 FYEKMQ (reference sequence). This CDR3 spans 15 amino acids. After removal of 5 bases from V and 2 bases from J, the junction contained 8 bases not matched to a gene.

The chain links TRBV19 to TRBJ2-1; tentative D call: TRBD2 (5 bases). The CDR3 covers 16 residues. Per the germline V gene, CDR1 is LNHDA and CDR2 is SQIVND (reference sequence). The V end was cut by 4 bases, the J end by 5 bases, with 18 bases between. The CDR3 loop is CASSREWVWPDNEQFF. Here the CDR3 DNA reads TGTGCCAGTAGTAGGGAGTGGGTTTGGCCAGACAATGAGCAGTTCTTC.

The rearrangement joins TRBV6-1 to TRBJ1-4; D gene unclear. V was cut by 2 bases and J by 1 base, with 8 bases left in between. The germline CDR1 and CDR2 sequences are MNHNS and SASEGT. The CDR3 runs 15 residues. The CDR3 loop reads CASSEMMVTNEKLFF. CDR3 nucleotide sequence: TGTGCCAGCAGTGAAATGATGGTAACTAATGAAAAACTGTTTTTT.

The chain has TRBV9 and TRBJ2-6, with D possibly called TRBD1 or TRBD2 (5 bases each). V lost 0 bases to trimming and J lost 1 base, with 20 bases between them. The CDR3 totals 20 residues. Germline CDR1 is SGDLS and CDR2 is YYNGEE. Written as DNA, the CDR3 is TGTGCCAGCAGCGTAGAAGGGACCCAATTCTTGGGTTCTGGGGCCAACGTCCTGACTTTC. Translation: CASSVEGTQFLGSGANVLTF.

This chain uses TRBV5-8 with TRBJ1-5; D is perhaps TRBD1 (5 bases). Germline loops: CDR1 SGHTS, CDR2 YDEGEE. V lost 5 bases and J 6 bases, leaving 9 bases between the germline ends. This CDR3 contains 12 residues. The CDR3: CASSRGAQPQHF. CDR3 nucleotides: TGTGCCAGCAGTCGAGGGGCTCAGCCCCAGCATTTT.

This chain links TRBV7-9 with TRBJ1-2, with D possibly TRBD1 on 6 matching bases. The CDR3 is 14 residues long. Between the trimmed V and J ends, which lost 5 bases and 2 bases, there was a span of 12 bases. Per the germline V gene, CDR1 is SEHNR and CDR2 is FQNEAQ (reference sequence). This CDR3 reads CASSPRTENYGYTF. The CDR3, as DNA: TGTGCCAGCAGCCCTCGGACAGAAAACTATGGCTACACCTTC.

The V gene is TRBV5-4, the J gene TRBJ2-2, with D possibly matching TRBD2 (6 bases). The germline V gene encodes CDR1 SGHNT and CDR2 YYREEE (reference sequence). The V end lost 4 bases, the J end lost 3 bases, and 10 bases lay between the germline ends. This CDR3 comprises 14 residues. CDR3 sequence reads: CASSPGSYTGELFF. Written as DNA, the CDR3 is TGTGCCAGCAGCCCCGGGAGCTACACCGGGGAGCTGTTTTTT.

This chain links TRBV19 with TRBJ2-7; 11 positions agree with TRBD2. V lost 5 bases and J lost 1; bases outside the gene matches: 4. Germline V lookup: CDR1 LNHDA, CDR2 SQIVND (reference sequence). This CDR3 region has 15 residues. CDR3 DNA: TGTGCCAGTAGTTCTCGACTAGCGGGATCCTACGAGCAGTACTTC. Translated, it gives CASSSRLAGSYEQYF.

The chain is built from TRBV28 and TRBJ1-4; TRBD1 matches at 10 bases. V gave up 5 bases and J gave up 8 bases; unmatched junction bases: 11. The germline V gene has CDR1 MDHEN and CDR2 SYDVKM. The CDR3 loop spans 16 amino acids. In nucleotides, the CDR3 is TGTGCCAGCAGTCTGGGGACAGGGGCGGATCGGGAAAAACTGTTTTTT. This sequence encodes CASSLGTGADREKLFF. The entire variable domain, with the rest obtained from reference TRBV28 and TRBJ1-4, is as follows: DVKVTQSSRYLVKRTGEKVFLECVQDMDHENMFWYRQDPGLGLRLIYFSYDVKMKEKGDIPEGYSVSREKKERFSLILESASTNQTSMYLCASSLGTGADREKLFFGSGTQLSVL.

This clone came up once. This chain links TRBV5-4 with TRBJ2-6; D is unclear. Germline V gives CDR1 SGHNT, CDR2 YYREEE (reference sequence). The CDR3 totals 15 residues. V lost 5 bases to trimming and J lost 0 bases, with 9 bases between them. The CDR3 bases are TGTGCCAGCAGACCTGACAACTCTGGGGCCAACGTCCTGACTTTC. Translation: CASRPDNSGANVLTF.

DNA of the CDR3: TGTGCCAGCAGTCCAGGGACAGGGGGCCGGGATACGCAGTATTTT. This gives the protein CASSPGTGGRDTQYF. The chain carries TRBV27 and TRBJ2-3; TRBD1 aligns across 12 bases. Germline V gene data show CDR1 as MNHEY and CDR2 as SMNVEV (reference sequence). The CDR3 is 15 amino acids. V dropped 5 bases and J dropped 6; count of bases not matched to a gene: 6.

The J gene is TRBJ1-1, the V gene TRBV30; 9 positions match TRBD1. Germline-derived CDR1 and CDR2 are GTSNPN and SVGIG (reference sequence). Unmatched junction bases numbered 4, after V lost 5 bases and J lost 0 bases. The CDR3 loop spans 14 amino acids. DNA for the CDR3: TGTGCCTGGGGACAGGGGATGTTGAACACTGAAGCTTTCTTT. It yields the protein CAWGQGMLNTEAFF.

The chain employs TRBV7-2 and TRBJ2-5; TRBD2 matches at 7 bases. J was trimmed by 2 bases and V by 4 bases; bases with no gene match: 4. This CDR3 has 14 amino acids. CDR1 and CDR2 (germline): SGHTA, FQGNSA. CDR3 amino acids: CASSWRRGQETQYF. CDR3 nucleotide sequence: TGTGCCAGCAGCTGGAGGCGGGGGCAAGAGACCCAGTACTTC.

V usage is TRBV7-3 and J usage is TRBJ2-2; no clear D. Per the germline V gene, CDR1 is SGHTA and CDR2 is FQGTGA. The CDR3 loop spans 13 amino acids. Trimming pared 4 bases from V and 0 bases from J, leaving 3 bases between. The CDR3 region is CASSSTNTGELFF. In DNA form, the CDR3 reads TGTGCCAGCAGCTCGACGAACACCGGGGAGCTGTTTTTT.

The gene calls are TRBV5-1 and TRBJ1-2; tentative D call: TRBD1 (5 bases). This CDR3 has 14 amino acids. The germline gives CDR1 SGHRS, CDR2 YFSETQ. V lost 0 bases to trimming and J lost 4 bases, with 10 bases between them. The CDR3 loop is CASSLATGGYGYTF. In DNA, the CDR3 is TGCGCCAGCAGCTTGGCAACGGGGGGCTATGGCTACACCTTC.

This chain's CDR3 is CASSPQTTSTEAFF. As DNA, the CDR3 is TGTGCCAGCAGCCCTCAGACTACGAGCACTGAAGCTTTCTTT. The gene calls are TRBV7-2 and TRBJ1-1; D ambiguous. Germline V gives CDR1 SGHTA, CDR2 FQGNSA. The CDR3 covers 14 residues. V gave up 5 bases and J gave up 4 bases, with 14 bases separating them.

This sequence joins TRBV28 and TRBJ2-1; D is tentatively TRBD1 or TRBD2 (5 bases each). The V and J ends lost 3 bases and 7 bases respectively, with 31 bases between them. Germline CDR1 reads MDHEN; CDR2 reads SYDVKM. This CDR3 contains 20 residues. The CDR3 coding sequence is TGTGCCAGCAGTTTGAGGGTCCGGAGGCAGGGTCGGCACCGATGGAATGAGCAGTTCTTC. Translation: CASSLRVRRQGRHRWNEQFF.

The chain recombines TRBV20-1 with TRBJ1-1, with D hard to call. The CDR3 contains 11 residues. Germline CDR1 reads DFQATT; CDR2 reads SNEGSKA (reference sequence). Trimming stripped 5 bases from V and 5 bases from J, with 9 bases between. In DNA form, the CDR3 reads TGCAGTGCTCTGGAATGGACTGAAGCTTTCTTT. This encodes CSALEWTEAFF.

The chain is built from TRBV13 and TRBJ2-5; TRBD2 matches 15 bases. Germline values: CDR1 PRHDT, CDR2 FYEKMQ (reference sequence). CDR3 length equals 18 residues. Losses at the gene ends were 2 bases for V and 5 bases for J; bases not matched to a gene: 9. CDR3 region: CASSLRTSGRALVETQYF. CDR3 sequence (DNA): TGTGCCAGCAGCTTACGGACTAGCGGGAGGGCCCTGGTTGAGACCCAGTACTTC.

This chain uses TRBV5-1 with TRBJ2-4; D is unresolved. The CDR3 contains 14 residues. Trimming left V 2 bases short and J 0 bases short, with 6 bases between. CDR1 and CDR2 (germline): SGHRS, YFSETQ. The CDR3 is CASSLSLAKNIQYF. The CDR3 bases are TGCGCCAGCAGCTTATCCTTAGCCAAAAACATTCAGTACTTC.

This rearrangement joins TRBV18 to TRBJ2-3; TRBD1 agrees at 7 bases. Germline V gene lookup returns CDR1 KGHSH and CDR2 LQKENI. This CDR3 has 14 amino acids. The V segment lost 5 bases and the J segment 2 bases; nucleotides outside the gene matches: 4. The CDR3 loop reads CASSTTGNTDTQYF. The CDR3 nucleotides read TGTGCCAGCTCAACGACAGGGAACACAGATACGCAGTATTTT.